This TCR beta chain is drawn from a study of T cells of healthy individuals. TCRdb recomputed calls from the 5' RACE reads with MiXCR, one row per CDR3 protein. The repertoire consists of some 85,000 distinct CDR3 sequences, with about 4.8% occurring once and the leading ten covering roughly 7.5%. The V and J ends lost 0 bases and 3 bases respectively, with 12 bases between them. CDR3 length equals 15 residues. The V gene's germline CDR1 is SGHRS and CDR2 YFSETQ. This TCR came from a female donor in good health. The V gene is TRBV5-1, the J gene TRBJ1-2; D ambiguous. CDR3 in amino acids: CASSLVGGIDYGYTF. Written as DNA, the CDR3 is TGCGCCAGCAGCTTGGTTGGAGGAATTGACTATGGCTACACCTTC. Drawing the rest from reference TRBV5-1 and TRBJ1-2, the complete variable domain is KAGVTQTPRYLIKTRGQQVTLSCSPISGHRSVSWYQQTPGQGLQFLFEYFSETQRNKGNFPGRFSGRQFSNSRSEMNVSTLELGDSALYLCASSLVGGIDYGYTFGSGTRLTVV.